These 12 T cell receptor beta chains were sequenced from one sample in a study of vaccination and CD4 T cells after COVID-19. Once obtained from cultured CD4+ T cells, the DNA was sequenced using the Oncomine TCR Beta short-read assay. In TCRdb, the PCR reads were re-called with MiXCR into one record per CDR3 protein. The repertoire holds roughly 3,100 distinct CDR3 sequences, with 20% to 25% as singletons. Treatment here: roughly 11-day PBMC culture with coronavirus spike peptide pools or control peptides (ViraFEST assay). These receptors have no known antigen. This material consisted of CD4+ T cells from blood, cultured in vitro, taken after SARS-CoV-2 vaccination. The source of these receptors is a human donor who had recovered from COVID-19.

This clonotype occurred many times. This chain uses TRBV7-2 with TRBJ2-3; D remains unclear. V was cut by 5 bases and J by 2 bases, with 5 bases left in between. Germline values: CDR1 SGHTA, CDR2 FQGNSA. This CDR3 spans 12 amino acids. The CDR3 region is CASSPSTDTQYF. The CDR3 bases are TGTGCCAGCAGCCCTTCCACAGATACGCAGTATTTT.

CDR3 amino acids: CASSAYDRGESTDTQYF. CDR3 nucleotide sequence: TGTGCCAGCAGCGCGTACGACAGGGGTGAAAGCACAGATACGCAGTATTTT. The rearrangement links TRBV7-3 to TRBJ2-3, with 8 bases that match TRBD1. This CDR3 is 17 amino acids long. Germline V lookup: CDR1 SGHTA, CDR2 FQGTGA. The V segment lost 5 bases and the J segment 0 bases; nucleotides outside the gene matches: 10.

This clonotype showed up many times. The chain couples TRBV20-1 to TRBJ2-7; 9 bases map to TRBD1. Losses at the gene ends were 3 bases for V and 4 bases for J; bases not matched to a gene: 7. Germline assignment: CDR1 DFQATT and CDR2 SNEGSKA (reference sequence). CDR3 length equals 14 residues. In DNA form, the CDR3 reads TGCAGTGCTAGGGACAGGGGATTGGGGTACGAGCAGTACTTC. Translated, it gives CSARDRGLGYEQYF.

This sequence joins TRBV7-8 and TRBJ2-3; TRBD2 matches at 11 bases. The germline gives CDR1 SGHVS, CDR2 FQNEAQ. This CDR3 is built from 16 residues. J lost 5 bases, V lost 4 bases, and 8 bases had no gene match. This CDR3 reads CASSSLTSGTLDTQYF. The CDR3 nucleotides read TGTGCCAGCAGCTCGCTGACTAGCGGGACGTTAGATACGCAGTATTTT. The whole variable domain, filled in from reference TRBV7-8 and TRBJ2-3, reads GAGVSQSPRYKVAKRGQDVALRCDPISGHVSLFWYQQALGQGPEFLTYFQNEAQLDKSGLPSDRFFAERPEGSVSTLKIQRTQQEDSAVYLCASSSLTSGTLDTQYFGPGTRLTVL.

This clonotype was counted a few times. The CDR3 DNA reads as TGTGCCAGCAGTGCGGCCCTCGTCACAGATACGCAGTATTTT. This encodes CASSAALVTDTQYF. The rearrangement joins TRBV6-1 to TRBJ2-3; the D is unclear. This CDR3 is 14 amino acids long. The V and J ends lost 4 bases and 2 bases respectively, with 10 bases between them. Germline CDR1 and CDR2: MNHNS and SASEGT.

The chain joins TRBV7-3 to TRBJ1-2, with D perhaps matching TRBD1 (6 bases). V was cut by 0 bases and J by 8 bases, with 16 bases left in between. Germline lookup yields CDR1 SGHTA and CDR2 FQGTGA. CDR3 length equals 15 residues. The CDR3 spells CASSLTGGAVTGYTF. The CDR3 DNA reads as TGTGCCAGCAGCTTAACTGGGGGGGCAGTAACAGGCTACACCTTC. Drawing the rest from reference TRBV7-3 and TRBJ1-2, the complete variable domain is GAGVSQTPSNKVTEKGKYVELRCDPISGHTALYWYRQSLGQGPEFLIYFQGTGAADDSGLPNDRFFAVRPEGSVSTLKIQRTERGDSAVYLCASSLTGGAVTGYTFGSGTRLTVV.

This chain links TRBV7-2 with TRBJ2-1; possibly TRBD2 for D (5 bases). The V gene's germline CDR1 is SGHTA and CDR2 FQGNSA. This CDR3 spans 13 amino acids. V lost 4 bases and J 7 bases, leaving 11 bases between the germline ends. CDR3 coding DNA: TGTGCCAGCAGCTCGGTCCGCGGGAATGAGCAGTTCTTC. Protein: CASSSVRGNEQFF.

This clonotype was counted many times. CDR3 nucleotides: TGCAGTGCTGGGGCGGCGGGGGGGATAGATACGCAGTATTTT. This sequence encodes CSAGAAGGIDTQYF. The chain uses TRBV20-1 and TRBJ2-3; 9 bases align to TRBD2. J gave up 5 bases and V 5 bases, and 8 bases lay outside the gene matches. The CDR3 spans 14 residues. Germline assignment: CDR1 DFQATT and CDR2 SNEGSKA (reference sequence).

The V and J genes are TRBV4-2 and TRBJ1-2; D is ambiguous. The ends were cut back, 1 base at V and 14 bases at J, with 20 bases in the middle. The CDR3 runs 14 residues. Germline-derived CDR1 and CDR2 are LGHNA and YNFKEQ. CDR3 region: CASSQGVISGSRTF. The CDR3 DNA sequence: TGTGCCAGCAGCCAAGGGGTGATTAGCGGGTCTCGGACCTTC.

The V call is TRBV4-1, the J call TRBJ1-1; D gene unclear. Germline lookup yields CDR1 MGHRA and CDR2 YSYEKL. The CDR3 has 15 amino acids. Trimming stripped 4 bases from V and 4 bases from J, with 16 bases between. The chain's CDR3 is CASSPFSLNGTEAFF. As DNA, the CDR3 is TGCGCCAGCAGCCCATTCTCCTTGAATGGCACTGAAGCTTTCTTT.

This clonotype was seen ten or more times. The chain has TRBV20-1 and TRBJ2-3, with D possibly matching TRBD2 (7 bases). V gave up 6 bases and J gave up 5 bases, with 21 bases separating them. Looked up from germline, CDR1 is DFQATT and CDR2 is SNEGSKA (reference sequence). This CDR3 contains 15 residues. The CDR3 DNA reads TGCAGTGCCCAAAGGGGGGGGGCGGAGGAAGATACGCAGTATTTT. Translating gives CSAQRGGAEEDTQYF.

This clonotype was picked up one time. The CDR3, as DNA: TGTGCCAGCAGCAAATGGGATTCCTACGAGCAGTACTTC. Translated, it gives CASSKWDSYEQYF. The J gene is TRBJ2-7, the V gene TRBV21-1. TRBV21-1 is listed as a pseudogene. The CDR3 spans 13 residues.